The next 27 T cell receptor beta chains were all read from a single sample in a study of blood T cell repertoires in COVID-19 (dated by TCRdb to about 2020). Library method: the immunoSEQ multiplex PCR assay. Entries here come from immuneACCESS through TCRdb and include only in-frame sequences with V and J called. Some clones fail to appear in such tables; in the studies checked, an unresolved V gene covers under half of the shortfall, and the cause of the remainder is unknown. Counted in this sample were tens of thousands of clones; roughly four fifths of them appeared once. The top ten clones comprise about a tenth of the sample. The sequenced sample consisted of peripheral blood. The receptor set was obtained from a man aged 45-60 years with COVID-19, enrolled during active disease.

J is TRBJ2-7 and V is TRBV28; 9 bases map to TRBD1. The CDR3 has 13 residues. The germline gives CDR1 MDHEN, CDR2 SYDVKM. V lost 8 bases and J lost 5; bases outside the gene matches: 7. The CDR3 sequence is CASRLTGGNEQYF. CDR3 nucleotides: TGTGCCAGCCGGTTGACAGGGGGGAACGAGCAGTACTTC.

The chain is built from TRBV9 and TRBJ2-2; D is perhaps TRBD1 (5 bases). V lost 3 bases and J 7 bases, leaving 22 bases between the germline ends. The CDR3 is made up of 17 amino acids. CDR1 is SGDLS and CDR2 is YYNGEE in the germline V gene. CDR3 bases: TGTGCCAGCAGCGCGCCGCAGGGTGGAAATGTAATCGGGGAGCTGTTTTTT. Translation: CASSAPQGGNVIGELFF.

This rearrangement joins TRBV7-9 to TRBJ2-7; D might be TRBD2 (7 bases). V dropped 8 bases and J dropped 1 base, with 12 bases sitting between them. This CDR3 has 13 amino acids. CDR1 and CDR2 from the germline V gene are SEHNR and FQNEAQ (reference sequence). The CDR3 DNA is TGTGCCAGCGGGGGGGGGCGGTCCTACGAGCAGTACTTC. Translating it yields CASGGGRSYEQYF.

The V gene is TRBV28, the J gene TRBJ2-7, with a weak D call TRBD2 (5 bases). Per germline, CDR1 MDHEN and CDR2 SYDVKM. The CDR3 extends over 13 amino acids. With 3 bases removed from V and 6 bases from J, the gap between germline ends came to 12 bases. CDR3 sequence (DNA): TGTGCCAGCAGTTTGATGGAGGTGGGCGAGCAGTACTTC. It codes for CASSLMEVGEQYF.

Here the CDR3 reads CASSLALPRANGYTF. CDR3 nucleotides: TGTGCCAGCAGCTTAGCCCTCCCGAGGGCGAATGGCTACACCTTC. The rearrangement uses TRBV7-9 and TRBJ1-2; D ambiguous. V gave up 0 bases and J gave up 6 bases, with 14 bases separating them. Looked up from germline, CDR1 is SEHNR and CDR2 is FQNEAQ (reference sequence). CDR3 length: 15 amino acids.

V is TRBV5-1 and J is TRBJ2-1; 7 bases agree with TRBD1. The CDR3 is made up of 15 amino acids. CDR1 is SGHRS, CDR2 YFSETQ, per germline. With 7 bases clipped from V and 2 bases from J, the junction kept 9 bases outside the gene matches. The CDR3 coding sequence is TGCGCCAGCCGAGACCGGGACAGACCCTACAATGAGCAGTTCTTC. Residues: CASRDRDRPYNEQFF.

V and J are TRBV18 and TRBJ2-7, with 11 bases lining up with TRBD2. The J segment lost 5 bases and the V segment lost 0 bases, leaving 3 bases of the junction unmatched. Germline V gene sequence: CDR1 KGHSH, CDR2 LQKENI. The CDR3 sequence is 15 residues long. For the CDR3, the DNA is TGTGCCAGCTCACCACCTAGCGGGAGGGCCCACGAGCAGTACTTC. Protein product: CASSPPSGRAHEQYF.

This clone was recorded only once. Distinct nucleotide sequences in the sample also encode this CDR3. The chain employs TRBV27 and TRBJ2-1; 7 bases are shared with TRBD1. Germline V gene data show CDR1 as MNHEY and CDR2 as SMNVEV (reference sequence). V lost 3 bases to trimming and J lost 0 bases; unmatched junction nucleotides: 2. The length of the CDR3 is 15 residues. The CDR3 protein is CASSFRDSSYNEQFF. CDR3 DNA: TGTGCCAGCAGTTTCCGGGACAGCTCCTACAATGAGCAGTTCTTC.

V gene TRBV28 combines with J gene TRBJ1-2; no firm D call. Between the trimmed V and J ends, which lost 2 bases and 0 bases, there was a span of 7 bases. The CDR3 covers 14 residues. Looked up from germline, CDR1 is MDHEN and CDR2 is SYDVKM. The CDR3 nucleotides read TGTGCCAGCAGTTTAGGAGACTCTAACTATGGCTACACCTTC. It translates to CASSLGDSNYGYTF.

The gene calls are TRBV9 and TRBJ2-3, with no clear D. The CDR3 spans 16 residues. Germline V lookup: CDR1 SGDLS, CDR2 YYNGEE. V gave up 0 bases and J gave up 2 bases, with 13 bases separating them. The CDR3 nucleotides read TGTGCCAGCAGCGTAGCGGCAGGTCCTTTCACAGATACGCAGTATTTT. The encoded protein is CASSVAAGPFTDTQYF.

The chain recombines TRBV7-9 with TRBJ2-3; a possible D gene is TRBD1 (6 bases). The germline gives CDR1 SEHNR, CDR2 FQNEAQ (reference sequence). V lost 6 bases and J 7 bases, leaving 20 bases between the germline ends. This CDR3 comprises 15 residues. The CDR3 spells CASSQSGVGAYTQYF. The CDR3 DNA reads TGTGCCAGCAGTCAGTCAGGGGTGGGAGCTTATACGCAGTATTTT.

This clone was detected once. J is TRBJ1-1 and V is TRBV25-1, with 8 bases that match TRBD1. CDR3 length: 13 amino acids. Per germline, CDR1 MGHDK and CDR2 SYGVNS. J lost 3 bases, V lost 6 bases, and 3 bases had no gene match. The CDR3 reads CASRGQGYTEAFF. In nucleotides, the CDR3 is TGTGCCAGCAGAGGACAGGGCTACACTGAAGCTTTCTTT.

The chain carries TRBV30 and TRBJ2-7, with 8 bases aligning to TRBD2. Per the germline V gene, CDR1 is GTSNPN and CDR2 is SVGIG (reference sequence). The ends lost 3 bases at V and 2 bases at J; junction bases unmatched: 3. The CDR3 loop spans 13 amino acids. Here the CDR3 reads CAWSHSGAYEQYF. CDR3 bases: TGTGCCTGGAGCCATAGCGGGGCCTACGAGCAGTACTTC. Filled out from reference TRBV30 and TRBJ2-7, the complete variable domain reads SQTIHQWPATLVQPVGSPLSLECTVEGTSNPNLYWYRQAAGRGLQLLFYSVGIGQISSEVPQNLSASRPQDRQFILSSKKLLLSDSGFYLCAWSHSGAYEQYFGPGTRLTVT.

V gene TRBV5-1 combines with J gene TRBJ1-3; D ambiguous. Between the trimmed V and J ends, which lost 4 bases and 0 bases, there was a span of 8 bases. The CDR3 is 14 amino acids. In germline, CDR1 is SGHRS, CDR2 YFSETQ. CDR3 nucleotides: TGCGCCAGCAGCCTAGCGAGCTCTGGAAACACCATATATTTT. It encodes CASSLASSGNTIYF.

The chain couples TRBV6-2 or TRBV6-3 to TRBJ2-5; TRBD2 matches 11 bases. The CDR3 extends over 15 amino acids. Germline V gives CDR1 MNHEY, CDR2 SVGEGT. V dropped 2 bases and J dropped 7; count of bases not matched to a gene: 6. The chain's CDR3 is CASSYIAGGRGTQYF. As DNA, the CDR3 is TGTGCCAGCAGTTACATAGCGGGAGGGCGGGGGACCCAGTACTTC.

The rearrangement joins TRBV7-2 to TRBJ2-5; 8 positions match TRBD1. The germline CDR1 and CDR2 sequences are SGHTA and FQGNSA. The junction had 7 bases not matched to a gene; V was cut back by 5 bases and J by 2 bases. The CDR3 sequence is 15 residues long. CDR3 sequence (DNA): TGTGCCAGCAGCCCGATAGGACAGGGACAAGAGACCCAGTACTTC. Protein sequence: CASSPIGQGQETQYF.

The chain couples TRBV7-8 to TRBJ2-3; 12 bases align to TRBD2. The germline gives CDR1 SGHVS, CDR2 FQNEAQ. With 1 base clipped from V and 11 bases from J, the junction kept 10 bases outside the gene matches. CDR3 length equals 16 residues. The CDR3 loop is CASSLVASGRAVKQYF. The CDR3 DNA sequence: TGTGCCAGCAGCTTAGTGGCTAGCGGGAGGGCCGTGAAGCAGTATTTT.

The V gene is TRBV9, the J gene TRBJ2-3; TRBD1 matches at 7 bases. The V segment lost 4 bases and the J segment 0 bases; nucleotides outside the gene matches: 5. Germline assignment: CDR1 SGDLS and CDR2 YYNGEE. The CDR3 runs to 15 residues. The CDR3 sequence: CASSPRQGSTDTQYF. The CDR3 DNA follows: TGTGCCAGCAGCCCTCGACAGGGAAGCACAGATACGCAGTATTTT.

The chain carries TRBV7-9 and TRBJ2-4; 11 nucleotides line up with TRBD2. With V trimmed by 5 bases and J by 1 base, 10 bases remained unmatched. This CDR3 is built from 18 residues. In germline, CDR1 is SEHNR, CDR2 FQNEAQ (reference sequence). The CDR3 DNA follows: TGTGCCAGCAGCCTACCTCCCAGACTAGCGGGGGCCAAAAACATTCAGTACTTC. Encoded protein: CASSLPPRLAGAKNIQYF.

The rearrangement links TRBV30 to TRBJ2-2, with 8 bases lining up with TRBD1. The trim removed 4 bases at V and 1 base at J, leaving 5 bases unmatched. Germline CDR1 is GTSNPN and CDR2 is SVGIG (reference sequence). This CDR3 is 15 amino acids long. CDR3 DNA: TGTGCCTGGACCTCCGGACAGGGGAACACCGGGGAGCTGTTTTTT. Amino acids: CAWTSGQGNTGELFF.

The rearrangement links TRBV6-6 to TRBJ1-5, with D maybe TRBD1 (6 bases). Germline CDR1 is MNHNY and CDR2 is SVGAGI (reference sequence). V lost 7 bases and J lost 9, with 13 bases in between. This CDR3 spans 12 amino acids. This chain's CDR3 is CASNDRPPPQHF. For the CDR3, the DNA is TGTGCCAGCAATGACAGGCCGCCGCCCCAGCATTTT.

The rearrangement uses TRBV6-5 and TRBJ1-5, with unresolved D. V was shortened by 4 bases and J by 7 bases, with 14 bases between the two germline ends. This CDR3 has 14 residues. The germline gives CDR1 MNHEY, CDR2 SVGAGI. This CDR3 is CASSWTNLLQPQHF. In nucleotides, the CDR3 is TGTGCCAGCAGTTGGACTAACCTGCTCCAGCCCCAGCATTTT.

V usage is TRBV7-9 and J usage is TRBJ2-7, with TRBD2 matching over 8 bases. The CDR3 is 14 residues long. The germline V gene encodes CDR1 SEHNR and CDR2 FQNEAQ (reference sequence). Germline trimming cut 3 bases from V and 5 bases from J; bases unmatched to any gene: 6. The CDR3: CASSFPGGPNEQYF. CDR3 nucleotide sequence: TGTGCCAGCAGCTTTCCGGGAGGGCCCAACGAGCAGTACTTC. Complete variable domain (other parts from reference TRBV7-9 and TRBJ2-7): DTGVSQNPRHKITKRGQNVTFRCDPISEHNRLYWYRQTLGQGPEFLTYFQNEAQLEKSRLLSDRFSAERPKGSFSTLEIQRTEQGDSAMYLCASSFPGGPNEQYFGPGTRLTVT.

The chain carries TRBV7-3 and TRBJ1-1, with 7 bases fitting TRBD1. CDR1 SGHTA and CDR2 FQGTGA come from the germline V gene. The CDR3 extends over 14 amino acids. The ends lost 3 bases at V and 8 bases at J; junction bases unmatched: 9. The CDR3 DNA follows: TGTGCCAGCAGCTTTTCCGGGGTGACAGGGGAAGCTTTCTTT. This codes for CASSFSGVTGEAFF.

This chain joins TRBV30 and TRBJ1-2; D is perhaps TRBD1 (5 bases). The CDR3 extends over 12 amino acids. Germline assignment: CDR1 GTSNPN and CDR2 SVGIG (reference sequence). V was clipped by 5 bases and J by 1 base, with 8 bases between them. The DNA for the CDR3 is TGTGCCTGGGCGGGGGTTAACTATGGCTACACCTTC. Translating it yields CAWAGVNYGYTF.

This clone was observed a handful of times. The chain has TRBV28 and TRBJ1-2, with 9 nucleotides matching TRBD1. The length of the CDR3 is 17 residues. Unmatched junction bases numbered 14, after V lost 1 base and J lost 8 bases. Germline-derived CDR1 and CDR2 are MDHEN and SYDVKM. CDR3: CASSLSDLDRGWEGYTF. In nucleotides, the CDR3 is TGTGCCAGCAGTTTATCAGATCTGGACAGGGGTTGGGAAGGCTACACCTTC.

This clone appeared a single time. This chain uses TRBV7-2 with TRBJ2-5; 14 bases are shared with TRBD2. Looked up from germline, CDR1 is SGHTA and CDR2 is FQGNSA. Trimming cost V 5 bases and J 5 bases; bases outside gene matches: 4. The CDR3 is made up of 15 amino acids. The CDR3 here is CASSLGLAGVETQYF. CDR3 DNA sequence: TGTGCCAGCAGCCTGGGACTAGCGGGAGTCGAGACCCAGTACTTC.